This TCR beta chain was documented in a study of memory CD4+ T cells and cytomegalovirus serostatus. The overall study: Healthy Belgian adult donors included roughly ten CMV-positive and 24 CMV-negative people. Broader study findings: Of roughly 180 reported CMV TCRbeta sequences, about 67 were found in memory CD4+ repertoires.

Original handling: After removing out-of-frame reads, over 2 million distinct TCRbeta sequences remained. This table comes from immunoSEQ multiplex PCR, and its TCRdb copy is limited to in-frame clones, with some not included. The DNA gave D and trimming, while V, J and clone size come from that table. The profile shows over 55,000 clones, approximately 79% of them singletons. The sort gate was single viable CD3+CD4+CD8-CD45RO+ cells for memory CD4+ T cells. Germline values: CDR1 ENHRY, CDR2 SYGVKD. Germline trimming cut 7 bases from V and 7 bases from J; bases unmatched to any gene: 6. The CDR3 is 13 residues long. Worth noting for this clone: Its antigen is currently unknown.

This clonotype was obtained from an adult in good health and CMV-seronegative. This chain uses TRBV10-3 with TRBJ1-1; 10 bases agree with TRBD1. Sequenced sample: memory CD4+ T cells from blood. DNA of the CDR3: TGTGCCATCACCAAAGGACAGGGGGATGAAGCTTTCTTT. Its protein product is CAITKGQGDEAFF.